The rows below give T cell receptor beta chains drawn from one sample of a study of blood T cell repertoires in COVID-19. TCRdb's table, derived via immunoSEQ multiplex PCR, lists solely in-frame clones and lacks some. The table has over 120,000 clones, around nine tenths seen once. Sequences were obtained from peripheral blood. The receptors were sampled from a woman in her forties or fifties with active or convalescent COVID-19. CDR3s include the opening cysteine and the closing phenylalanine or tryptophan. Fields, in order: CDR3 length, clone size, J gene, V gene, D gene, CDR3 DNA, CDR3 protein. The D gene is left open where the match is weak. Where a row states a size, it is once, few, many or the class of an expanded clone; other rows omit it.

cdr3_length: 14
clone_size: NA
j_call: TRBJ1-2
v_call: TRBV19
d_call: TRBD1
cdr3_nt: TGTGCCAGTAGCCCGACGGGACAGCTCTATGGCTACACCTTC
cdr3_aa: CASSPTGQLYGYTF

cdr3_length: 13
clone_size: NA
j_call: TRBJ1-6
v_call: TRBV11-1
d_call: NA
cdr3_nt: TGTGCCAGCAGCCGACTCGGAGGTTCACCCCTCCACTTT
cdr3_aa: CASSRLGGSPLHF

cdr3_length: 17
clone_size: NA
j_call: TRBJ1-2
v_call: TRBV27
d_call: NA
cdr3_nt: TGTGCCAGCAGCCCTTTGGGTTCGGACAGATTAGTCTATGGCTACACCTTC
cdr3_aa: CASSPLGSDRLVYGYTF

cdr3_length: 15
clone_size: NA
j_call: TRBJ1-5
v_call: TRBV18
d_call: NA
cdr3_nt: TGTGCCAGCTCACCAAGCAGGGATAGCAATCAGCCCCAGCATTTT
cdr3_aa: CASSPSRDSNQPQHF

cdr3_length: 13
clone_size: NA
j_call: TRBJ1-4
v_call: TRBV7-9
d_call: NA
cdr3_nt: TGTGCCAGCAGTTTAGACACCGATGAAAAACTGTTTTTT
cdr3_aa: CASSLDTDEKLFF

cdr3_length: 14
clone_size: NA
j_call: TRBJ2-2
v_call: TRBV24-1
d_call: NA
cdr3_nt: TGTGCCACCAGTGATTTTTGGGGCGCCGGGGAGCTGTTTTTT
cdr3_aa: CATSDFWGAGELFF

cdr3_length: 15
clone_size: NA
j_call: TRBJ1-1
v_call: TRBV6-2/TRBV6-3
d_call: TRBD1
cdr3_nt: TGTGCCAGCAGTTACTCAAACAGGGGCTACACTGAAGCTTTCTTT
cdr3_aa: CASSYSNRGYTEAFF

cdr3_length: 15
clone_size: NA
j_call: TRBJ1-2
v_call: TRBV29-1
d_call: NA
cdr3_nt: TGCAGCGTTGTCGCGTCGAGGGGGGGTAACTATGGCTACACCTTC
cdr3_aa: CSVVASRGGNYGYTF

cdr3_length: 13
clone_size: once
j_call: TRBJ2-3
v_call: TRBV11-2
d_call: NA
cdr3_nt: TGTGCCAGCACGGGCAGGGGAGCAGATACGCAGTATTTT
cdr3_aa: CASTGRGADTQYF

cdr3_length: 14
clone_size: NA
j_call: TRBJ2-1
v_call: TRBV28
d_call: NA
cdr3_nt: TGTGCCAGCAGTCCCCCGGAGGTCTACAATGAGCAGTTCTTC
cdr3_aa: CASSPPEVYNEQFF

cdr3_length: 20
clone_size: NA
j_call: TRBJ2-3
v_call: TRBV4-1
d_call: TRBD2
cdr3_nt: TGCGCCAGCAGGAGGGATTCCGGGACTAGCGGAGAGGGGGGCACAGATACGCAGTATTTT
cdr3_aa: CASRRDSGTSGEGGTDTQYF

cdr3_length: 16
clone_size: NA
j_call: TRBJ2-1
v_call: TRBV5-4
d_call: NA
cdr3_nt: TGTGCCAGCAGCCGAATCCTAGCTAGCTCCTACAATGAGCAGTTCTTC
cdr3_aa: CASSRILASSYNEQFF

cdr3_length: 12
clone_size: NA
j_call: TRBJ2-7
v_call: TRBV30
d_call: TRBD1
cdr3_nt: TGTGCCTGTTCAGGGGGCGTTTACGAGCAGTACTTC
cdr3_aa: CACSGGVYEQYF

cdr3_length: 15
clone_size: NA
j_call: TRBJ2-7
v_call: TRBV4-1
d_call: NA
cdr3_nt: TGCGCCAGCAGCCAAGACTCGGCAGGGTCCTACGAGCAGTACTTC
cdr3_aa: CASSQDSAGSYEQYF

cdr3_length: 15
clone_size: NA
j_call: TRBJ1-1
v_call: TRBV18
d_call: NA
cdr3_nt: TGTGCCAGCTCCCTTCGGGGAGACATGAACACTGAAGCTTTCTTT
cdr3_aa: CASSLRGDMNTEAFF

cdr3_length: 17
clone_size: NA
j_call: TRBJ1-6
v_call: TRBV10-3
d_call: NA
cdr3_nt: TGTGCCATCAGTGAGCGTGGGCCGAGAGCTTATAATTCACCCCTCCACTTT
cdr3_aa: CAISERGPRAYNSPLHF

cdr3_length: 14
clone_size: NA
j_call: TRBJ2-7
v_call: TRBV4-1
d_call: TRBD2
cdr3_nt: TGCGCCAGCAGCCAACTAGCGGGAGTGTACGAGCAGTACTTC
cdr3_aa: CASSQLAGVYEQYF

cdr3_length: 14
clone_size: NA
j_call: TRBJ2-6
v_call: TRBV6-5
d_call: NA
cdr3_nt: TGTGCCAGCTTGACTCCCTCTGGGGCCAACGTCCTGACTTTC
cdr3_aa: CASLTPSGANVLTF

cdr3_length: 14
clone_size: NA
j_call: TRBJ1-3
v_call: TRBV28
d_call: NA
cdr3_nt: TGTGCCAGCGGCATAACGGGGACTGGAAACACCATATATTTT
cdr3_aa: CASGITGTGNTIYF

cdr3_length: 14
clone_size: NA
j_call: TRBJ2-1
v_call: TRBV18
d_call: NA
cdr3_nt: TGTGCCAGCTCACCTACAGGTTGGGGGGATGAGCAGTTCTTC
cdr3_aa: CASSPTGWGDEQFF

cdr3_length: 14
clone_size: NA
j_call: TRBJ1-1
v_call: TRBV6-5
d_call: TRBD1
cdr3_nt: TGTGCCAGCAGGATACAGGGGGCGAGGACTGAAGCTTTCTTT
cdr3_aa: CASRIQGARTEAFF

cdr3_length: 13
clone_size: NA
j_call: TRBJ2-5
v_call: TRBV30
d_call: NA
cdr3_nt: TGTGCCTGGAGTGTATCTTACCAAGAGACCCAGTACTTC
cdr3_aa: CAWSVSYQETQYF

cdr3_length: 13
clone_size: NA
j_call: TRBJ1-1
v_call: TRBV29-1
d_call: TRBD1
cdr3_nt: TGCTCCGGGTCCAGGGGGCAAAACACTGAAGCTTTCTTT
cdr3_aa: CSGSRGQNTEAFF

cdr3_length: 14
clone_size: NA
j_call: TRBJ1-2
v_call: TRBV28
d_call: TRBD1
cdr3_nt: TGTGCCAGCAGATCCGGGACAGGGCCTTATGGCTACACCTTC
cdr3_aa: CASRSGTGPYGYTF

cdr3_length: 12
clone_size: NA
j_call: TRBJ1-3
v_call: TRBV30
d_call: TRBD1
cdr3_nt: TGTGCCTGTGCACACAGGGGAGACACCATATATTTT
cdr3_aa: CACAHRGDTIYF

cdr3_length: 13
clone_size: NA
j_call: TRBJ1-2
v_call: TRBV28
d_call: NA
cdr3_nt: TGTGCCAGTGAATCGAAGGGAGACTATGGCTACACCTTC
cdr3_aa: CASESKGDYGYTF

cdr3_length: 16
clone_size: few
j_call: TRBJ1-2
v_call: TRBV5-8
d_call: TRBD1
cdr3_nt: TGTGCCAGCAGCTTCTCCGGGACAGGGGAAAACTATGGCTACACCTTC
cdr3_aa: CASSFSGTGENYGYTF

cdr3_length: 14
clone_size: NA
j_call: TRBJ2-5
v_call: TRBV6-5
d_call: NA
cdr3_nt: TGTGCCACAAAGGTCGGGTACTCCCAAGAGACCCAGTACTTC
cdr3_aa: CATKVGYSQETQYF

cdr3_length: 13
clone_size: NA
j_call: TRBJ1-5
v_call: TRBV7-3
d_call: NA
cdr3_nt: TGTGCCAGCAGCCCCTCGGGAAATCAGCCCCAGCATTTT
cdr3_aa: CASSPSGNQPQHF

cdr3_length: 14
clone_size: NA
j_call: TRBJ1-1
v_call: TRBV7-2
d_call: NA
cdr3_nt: TGTGCCAGCAGCTTTAACCCTCCAGAAACTGAAGCTTTCTTT
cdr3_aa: CASSFNPPETEAFF

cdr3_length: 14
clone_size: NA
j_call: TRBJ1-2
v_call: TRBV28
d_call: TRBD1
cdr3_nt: TGTGCCAGCAGTCCGGAGACAGGGGGCCGGGGCTACACCTTC
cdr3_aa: CASSPETGGRGYTF

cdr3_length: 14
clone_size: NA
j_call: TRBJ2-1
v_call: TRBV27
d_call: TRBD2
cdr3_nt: TGTGCCAGCAGGAGAGCGGGAGTATTCAATGAGCAGTTCTTC
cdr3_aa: CASRRAGVFNEQFF

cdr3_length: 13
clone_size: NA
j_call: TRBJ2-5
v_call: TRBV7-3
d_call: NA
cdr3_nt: TGTGCCAGCAGCCGAGATGGCCAAGAGACCCAGTACTTC
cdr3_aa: CASSRDGQETQYF

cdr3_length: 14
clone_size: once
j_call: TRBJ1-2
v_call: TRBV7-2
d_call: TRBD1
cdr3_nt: TGTGCCAGCAGCCCTGCAGGGGGCACGGCTGGCTACACCTTC
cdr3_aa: CASSPAGGTAGYTF

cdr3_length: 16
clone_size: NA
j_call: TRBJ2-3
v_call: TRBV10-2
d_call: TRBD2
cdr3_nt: TGCGCCAGCAGTGAGAGACTAGCGGGGGGGCCAGATACGCAGTATTTT
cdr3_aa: CASSERLAGGPDTQYF

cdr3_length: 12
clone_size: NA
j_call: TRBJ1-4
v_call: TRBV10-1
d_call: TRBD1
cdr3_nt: TGCGCCAGCAGCTACAGGGGTGAAAAACTGTTTTTT
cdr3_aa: CASSYRGEKLFF

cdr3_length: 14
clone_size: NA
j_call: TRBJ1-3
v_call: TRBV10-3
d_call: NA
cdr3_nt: TGTGCCATCAGCCTTGTGAGCTCTGGAAACACCATATATTTT
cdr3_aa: CAISLVSSGNTIYF

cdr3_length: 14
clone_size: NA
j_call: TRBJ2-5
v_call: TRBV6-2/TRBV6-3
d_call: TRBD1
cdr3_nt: TGTGCCAGCAGCTTATCAGGGGGAATAGAGACCCAGTACTTC
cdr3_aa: CASSLSGGIETQYF

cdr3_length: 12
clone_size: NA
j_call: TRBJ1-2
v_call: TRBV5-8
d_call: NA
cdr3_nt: TGTGCCAGCAGCTTTGGGAGCAATGGCTACACCTTC
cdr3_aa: CASSFGSNGYTF

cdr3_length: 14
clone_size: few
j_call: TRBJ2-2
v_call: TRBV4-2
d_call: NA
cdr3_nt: TGTGCCAGCAGCCAAGGAGGGGGTGCCGGGGAGCTGTTTTTT
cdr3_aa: CASSQGGGAGELFF

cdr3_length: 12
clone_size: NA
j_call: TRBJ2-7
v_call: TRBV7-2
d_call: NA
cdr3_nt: TGTGCCAGCAGCTCCCCCTTCTACGAGCAGTACTTC
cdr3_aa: CASSSPFYEQYF

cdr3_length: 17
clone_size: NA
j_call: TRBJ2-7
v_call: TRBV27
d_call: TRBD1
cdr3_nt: TGTGCCAGCAGTTTATCCCCCTCGGACAGGAGCTCCTACGAGCAGTACTTC
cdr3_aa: CASSLSPSDRSSYEQYF

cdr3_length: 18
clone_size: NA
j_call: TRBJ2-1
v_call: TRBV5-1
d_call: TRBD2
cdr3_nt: TGCGCCAGCAGCTTCCTAGCGGGAGGCGTTACTCCCTACAATGAGCAGTTCTTC
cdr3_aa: CASSFLAGGVTPYNEQFF